This T cell receptor (beta chain) was identified in a study of blood T cell repertoires in COVID-19. Study context: Samples representing acute and convalescent COVID-19 were sourced from the United States, Italy and Spain. PBMCs, B-cell-depleted T cells, or T cells provided the cDNA or gDNA that made up the material.

Original processing methods: Counts of nucleated cells, estimated from reference gene primer amplification, were obtained. TCRdb keeps only in-frame clones here, not all; method: immunoSEQ multiplex PCR. That table gives V, J and clone size, and the DNA gave D and trimming. The sample records fewer than 300,000 clones, around 89% being singletons. This clone was seen only once. J gave up 7 bases and V 6 bases, and 7 bases lay outside the gene matches. This CDR3 spans 14 amino acids. In germline, CDR1 is ENHRY, CDR2 SYGVKD. J is TRBJ2-1 and V is TRBV10-3; 9 positions match TRBD1. The source is a man between 25 and 39 years old with acute or convalescent COVID-19. The sequencing input was peripheral blood. The chain's CDR3 is CAIRPGQGRNEQFF. As DNA, the CDR3 is TGTGCCATCAGACCGGGACAGGGTCGGAATGAGCAGTTCTTC.